The sequence of this TCR beta chain was determined in a study of T cell repertoires in cytomegalovirus infection. This clonotype has a handful of counts. What it binds is not known. This CDR3 has 15 amino acids. Germline CDR1 and CDR2: MGHDK and SYGVNS. V shed 1 base and J shed 0 bases, with 9 bases lying between them. Findings of the study overall: In two of eight donors, the top clonotype was HLA-C-restricted CMV-specific. Adding up the frequency of public TCR beta families identified people who carried CMV plus the relevant HLA.

TCRdb re-called the reads with MiXCR, one entry per CDR3 protein. The sample lists over 450,000 distinct CDR3 sequences, about 10% seen once, with about a tenth in the top ten. The rearrangement links TRBV25-1 to TRBJ2-5, with D perhaps TRBD2 (6 bases). The sample was PBMCs. This sequence was found in a human donor in good health (CMV status not recorded). Some clones in this sample may be carry-over from other donors' samples. The CDR3 DNA sequence: TGTGCCAGCAGTGAATCGTCTAGCGACCAAGAGACCCAGTACTTC. Residues: CASSESSSDQETQYF.